The next 23 T cell receptor beta chains were all read from a single sample in a study of T cell clones after liver transplantation. TCRdb keeps only in-frame clones here, not all; method: immunoSEQ multiplex PCR. This table has roughly 80,000 clones, about 82% appearing once. The input for sequencing was CD4+ T cells from blood, taken just over 45 months after liver transplant. The receptors here all came from a human patient who received a liver transplant. Some T cells may arise from the graft donor.

This clone has just one count. The chain has TRBV29-1 and TRBJ1-2; weak D call: TRBD1 (5 bases). V was trimmed by 8 bases and J by 1 base, leaving 17 bases between them. Per germline, CDR1 SQVTM and CDR2 ANQGSEA. The CDR3 length is 14 residues. The CDR3 DNA is TGCAGCACCCTCGGGGGATCGGATAACTATGGCTACACCTTC. Protein product: CSTLGGSDNYGYTF.

The chain employs TRBV28 and TRBJ2-7, with TRBD1 matching over 9 bases. This CDR3 spans 16 amino acids. The V and J ends lost 3 bases and 4 bases, in that order; junction bases with no gene match: 10. CDR1 and CDR2 from the germline V gene are MDHEN and SYDVKM. The CDR3 region is CASSFTLDRGPYEQYF. The CDR3, as DNA: TGTGCCAGCAGTTTTACGCTGGACAGGGGCCCTTACGAGCAGTACTTC. Complete variable domain (other parts from reference TRBV28 and TRBJ2-7): DVKVTQSSRYLVKRTGEKVFLECVQDMDHENMFWYRQDPGLGLRLIYFSYDVKMKEKGDIPEGYSVSREKKERFSLILESASTNQTSMYLCASSFTLDRGPYEQYFGPGTRLTVT.

The CDR3 DNA is TGTGCCAGCAGGACCACAGATACGCAGTATTTT. This sequence encodes CASRTTDTQYF. The chain is built from TRBV6-5 and TRBJ2-3, with D unresolved. CDR3 length: 11 residues. Germline V gene data show CDR1 as MNHEY and CDR2 as SVGAGI. The V end lost 6 bases, the J end lost 2 bases, and 3 bases lay between the germline ends.

V gene TRBV11-2 combines with J gene TRBJ2-5; D uncertain. The CDR3 covers 13 residues. V lost 3 bases and J lost 5, with 10 bases in between. CDR1 is SGHAT and CDR2 is FQNNGV in the germline V gene. The CDR3 spells CASSLALLETQYF. In DNA, the CDR3 is TGTGCCAGCAGCTTGGCCCTATTGGAGACCCAGTACTTC.

This chain connects TRBV5-1 to TRBJ1-1; 9 bases line up with TRBD1. Germline V gene sequence: CDR1 SGHRS, CDR2 YFSETQ. V shed 5 bases and J 5 bases; nucleotides not matched to a gene: 10. This CDR3 is 15 amino acids long. This CDR3 reads CASSQQGARETEAFF. Written as DNA, the CDR3 is TGCGCCAGCAGTCAACAGGGGGCTAGGGAGACTGAAGCTTTCTTT.

The gene calls are TRBV10-3 and TRBJ2-7, with D perhaps TRBD1 (6 bases). The V gene's germline CDR1 is ENHRY and CDR2 SYGVKD. V lost 2 bases, J lost 3 bases, and 8 bases lay in between. The CDR3 runs to 13 residues. The CDR3 DNA follows: TGTGCCATCAGTGAGAGGGACATCTACGAGCAGTACTTC. Translating gives CAISERDIYEQYF.

The chain has TRBV6-1 and TRBJ2-6; 9 bases match TRBD1. This CDR3 has 19 amino acids. CDR1 and CDR2 from the germline V gene are MNHNS and SASEGT. The V gene end was trimmed by 3 bases and the J gene end by 0 bases; junction bases not matched to a gene: 9. The CDR3 loop reads CASSEGQGRLRSGANVLTF. DNA for the CDR3: TGTGCCAGCAGTGAGGGACAGGGCCGTCTTCGCTCTGGGGCCAACGTCCTGACTTTC.

The chain carries TRBV7-9 and TRBJ1-5, with no clear D. V lost 5 bases and J lost 4, with 9 bases in between. This CDR3 is built from 13 residues. Germline CDR1 and CDR2: SEHNR and FQNEAQ (reference sequence). The DNA for the CDR3 is TGTGCCAGCAGCGCCACAACGAATCAGCCCCAGCATTTT. This translates into CASSATTNQPQHF.

The J gene is TRBJ2-7, the V gene TRBV28; possibly TRBD1 for D (6 bases). The CDR3 contains 15 residues. CDR1 MDHEN and CDR2 SYDVKM come from the germline V gene. The V end lost 6 bases, the J end lost 2 bases, and 17 bases lay between the germline ends. The CDR3 nucleotides are TGTGCCAGCAGCAATGGGGGCGTAAAAACCTACGAGCAGTACTTC. Amino acids: CASSNGGVKTYEQYF.

The J gene is TRBJ1-1, the V gene TRBV7-2; 7 bases align to TRBD1. The trim removed 1 base at V and 8 bases at J, leaving 4 bases unmatched. CDR1 is SGHTA and CDR2 is FQGNSA in the germline V gene. This CDR3 spans 13 amino acids. The CDR3 DNA follows: TGTGCCAGCAGCTTAGGGGGGACAGTCGAAGCTTTCTTT. This codes for CASSLGGTVEAFF. The entire variable domain, with the rest obtained from reference TRBV7-2 and TRBJ1-1, is as follows: GAGVSQSPSNKVTEKGKDVELRCDPISGHTALYWYRQSLGQGLEFLIYFQGNSAPDKSGLPSDRFSAERTGGSVSTLTIQRTQQEDSAVYLCASSLGGTVEAFFGQGTRLTVV.

This clone was picked up a small number of times. This chain links TRBV27 with TRBJ2-1; 10 bases agree with TRBD2. Trimming at V came to 6 bases and at J to 6 bases, leaving 11 bases not matched to a gene. CDR3 length: 16 amino acids. Germline loops: CDR1 MNHEY, CDR2 SMNVEV (reference sequence). The CDR3 sequence: CASRLRGLAVVNEQFF. CDR3 DNA: TGTGCCAGCAGACTCCGCGGACTAGCGGTCGTCAATGAGCAGTTCTTC.

The chain recombines TRBV29-1 with TRBJ2-3, with 7 bases identical to TRBD2. The length of the CDR3 is 13 residues. V gave up 6 bases and J gave up 4 bases; unmatched junction bases: 7. Germline V gives CDR1 SQVTM, CDR2 ANQGSEA. CDR3 protein: CSVSGTPPDTQYF. CDR3 coding DNA: TGCAGCGTGAGCGGGACTCCCCCAGATACGCAGTATTTT.

The rearrangement joins TRBV27 to TRBJ1-5, with D uncertain. This CDR3 region has 14 residues. V lost 7 bases, J lost 6 bases, and 16 bases lay in between. Looked up from germline, CDR1 is MNHEY and CDR2 is SMNVEV (reference sequence). CDR3 in amino acids: CASIQRRSRQPQHF. CDR3 sequence (DNA): TGTGCCAGCATCCAAAGGAGGTCCCGTCAGCCCCAGCATTTT.

J is TRBJ2-7 and V is TRBV7-8; 8 nucleotides line up with TRBD1. This CDR3 is built from 16 residues. With V trimmed by 5 bases and J by 4 bases, 13 bases remained unmatched. The germline V gene encodes CDR1 SGHVS and CDR2 FQNEAQ. CDR3 residues: CASSLGQAIWGYEQYF. The DNA of the CDR3 is TGTGCCAGCAGCCTGGGACAGGCGATTTGGGGTTACGAGCAGTACTTC.

The chain couples TRBV18 to TRBJ1-1, with D uncertain. CDR3 length: 14 residues. V was trimmed by 3 bases and J by 1 base, leaving 9 bases between them. Per germline, CDR1 KGHSH and CDR2 LQKENI. CDR3 protein: CASSPVARNTEAFF. The CDR3 region has the DNA TGTGCCAGCTCACCCGTTGCGAGGAACACTGAAGCTTTCTTT.

J is TRBJ2-3 and V is TRBV18; 12 nucleotides match TRBD2. The trim removed 4 bases at V and 0 bases at J, leaving 11 bases unmatched. The CDR3 loop spans 19 amino acids. Per the germline V gene, CDR1 is KGHSH and CDR2 is LQKENI. CDR3 coding DNA: TGTGCCAGCTCACACCAGGTCCTAGCGGGAGGGCCGAGCACAGATACGCAGTATTTT. This codes for CASSHQVLAGGPSTDTQYF.

J is TRBJ1-3 and V is TRBV7-2; no reliable D call. Trimming took 3 bases from V and 5 from J, leaving 5 bases between them. The CDR3 length is 12 residues. Germline CDR1 and CDR2: SGHTA and FQGNSA. The CDR3 DNA follows: TGTGCCAGCAGCTTGCTGCGAAACACCATATATTTT. It is translated as CASSLLRNTIYF.

The chain employs TRBV5-1 and TRBJ2-2, with D unclear. Germline loops: CDR1 SGHRS, CDR2 YFSETQ. V lost 1 base, J lost 8 bases, and 12 bases lay in between. The CDR3 length is 14 residues. The CDR3 is CASSLNPPAGELFF. CDR3 bases: TGCGCCAGCAGCTTGAATCCCCCGGCGGGGGAGCTGTTTTTT.

This clone was seen a few times. V is TRBV10-2 and J is TRBJ2-7; D possibly matches TRBD1 or TRBD2 (5 bases each). CDR3 length: 15 amino acids. Per the germline V gene, CDR1 is WSHSY and CDR2 is SAAADI. V was trimmed by 1 base and J by 8 bases, leaving 18 bases between them. CDR3 DNA: TGCGCCAGCAGTGAGTTGGGGACGGTGGTCAGCAAGCAGTACTTC. It is translated as CASSELGTVVSKQYF.

This clone was seen once. V gene TRBV6-1 combines with J gene TRBJ1-5; weak D call: TRBD1 (6 bases). V gave up 3 bases and J gave up 2 bases, with 14 bases separating them. Germline V lookup: CDR1 MNHNS, CDR2 SASEGT. The CDR3 spans 16 residues. CDR3 in amino acids: CASSDRGLGGNQPQHF. CDR3 bases: TGTGCCAGCAGTGACAGGGGTCTCGGGGGCAATCAGCCCCAGCATTTT.

The chain combines TRBV21-1 with TRBJ2-3; the table's D call of TRBD2 was not tested on the DNA. TRBV21-1 has pseudogene status. The CDR3 covers 20 residues. As DNA, the CDR3 is TGTGCCAGCGGGCCCCCGAGGGGACTAGCGGGATCGTTCTCTACGGATACGCAGTATTTT. Translation gives CASGPPRGLAGSFSTDTQYF.

This rearrangement joins TRBV6-6 to TRBJ2-7; TRBD1 matches 7 bases. This CDR3 has 15 residues. The ends lost 2 bases at V and 5 bases at J; junction bases unmatched: 9. Per germline, CDR1 MNHNY and CDR2 SVGAGI (reference sequence). The CDR3 DNA sequence: TGTGCCAGCAGTTACCCTGACAGGGTGATAAACGAGCAGTACTTC. This codes for CASSYPDRVINEQYF.

This chain joins TRBV7-2 and TRBJ1-2; 8 bases are a match to TRBD1. With V trimmed by 1 base and J by 0 bases, 4 bases remained unmatched. This CDR3 comprises 16 residues. Germline V gene data show CDR1 as SGHTA and CDR2 as FQGNSA. This chain's CDR3 is CASSLGGTGANYGYTF. CDR3 nucleotides: TGTGCCAGCAGCTTAGGGGGGACAGGTGCTAACTATGGCTACACCTTC.